These 27 T cell receptor beta chains came from one sample sequenced in a study of T cells in Graves' hyperthyroidism and ophthalmopathy. From RNA transcripts, TCR beta CDR3 regions were amplified. RT-PCR in the first round (using the HTBI primer set) targeted the TCR CDR3. TCRdb itself ran the multiplex PCR reads through MiXCR, one entry per CDR3 protein. The data contain some 250,000 distinct CDR3 sequences, over 12% of them seen just once; the ten biggest clones take up 30% to 35%. The material sequenced was blood. These receptors originate from a woman aged 45-65 years with Graves' hyperthyroidism that later progressed to Graves' ophthalmopathy.

This clonotype was counted many times. This rearrangement joins TRBV7-9 to TRBJ2-7, with 14 positions matching TRBD2. This CDR3 contains 15 residues. The V gene end was trimmed by 5 bases and the J gene end by 4 bases; junction bases not matched to a gene: 4. CDR1 and CDR2 (germline): SEHNR, FQNEAQ (reference sequence). The CDR3 loop reads CASSPRLAGGYEQYF. The CDR3 DNA sequence: TGTGCCAGCAGCCCCCGACTAGCGGGAGGGTACGAGCAGTACTTC.

Ten or more counts support this clonotype. V and J are TRBV20-1 and TRBJ1-3, with TRBD1 as a possible D gene (5 bases). Trimming took 0 bases from V and 0 from J, leaving 12 bases between them. CDR3 length: 16 amino acids. Germline CDR1 reads DFQATT; CDR2 reads SNEGSKA (reference sequence). CDR3 sequence: CSARDGGDFSGNTIYF. CDR3 sequence (DNA): TGCAGTGCTAGAGATGGGGGGGACTTCTCTGGAAACACCATATATTTT.

A note on this clonotype: A single base separates this from a much larger clone, so it may be a read error. The chain joins TRBV27 to TRBJ1-1, with 9 bases matching TRBD1. Germline V gene lookup returns CDR1 MNHEY and CDR2 SMNVEV (reference sequence). The CDR3 consists of 13 residues. V was pared by 7 bases and J by 12 bases, with 12 bases of the junction left unmatched. CDR3 sequence: CASTPGQGCRTFF. The CDR3, as DNA: TGTGCCAGCACCCCGGGACAGGGTTGTCGGACTTTCTTT.

This clonotype was detected many times. V and J are TRBV29-1 and TRBJ2-3; perhaps D is TRBD1 or TRBD2 (5 bases each). The germline CDR1 and CDR2 sequences are SQVTM and ANQGSEA. This CDR3 spans 13 amino acids. V was shortened by 7 bases and J by 6 bases, with 17 bases between the two germline ends. The CDR3 region has the DNA TGCAGCGACCTCGGGGCCTCGGCCGATACGCAGTATTTT. Translation gives CSDLGASADTQYF.

This clonotype was found a few times. This chain links TRBV28 with TRBJ2-6; 7 bases fit TRBD2. The germline gives CDR1 MDHEN, CDR2 SYDVKM. The CDR3 consists of 14 residues. Trimming at V came to 5 bases and at J to 6 bases, leaving 4 bases not matched to a gene. The CDR3 sequence: CASSRAGEANVLTF. DNA for the CDR3: TGTGCCAGCAGTAGGGCGGGGGAGGCCAACGTCCTGACTTTC.

The V gene is TRBV6-1, the J gene TRBJ2-5; 9 bases are a match to TRBD2. Germline CDR1 and CDR2: MNHNS and SASEGT. The CDR3 runs to 14 residues. V lost 5 bases, J lost 14 bases, and 15 bases stayed unmatched. The CDR3 DNA reads as TGTGCCAGCAGTCCGACAGGGAGTGGCGGGAGGGCTTACTTC. This sequence encodes CASSPTGSGGRAYF.

This clonotype was detected only a few times. The chain uses TRBV7-9 and TRBJ2-2; no reliable D call. The V gene's germline CDR1 is SEHNR and CDR2 FQNEAQ (reference sequence). V was clipped by 3 bases and J by 6 bases, with 8 bases between them. CDR3 length: 13 amino acids. CDR3 residues: CASSFELPGELFF. DNA of the CDR3: TGTGCCAGCAGCTTTGAGTTACCCGGGGAGCTGTTTTTT.

This clonotype appeared many times. This rearrangement joins TRBV29-1 to TRBJ1-1, with TRBD1 as a possible D gene (6 bases). Trimming removed 4 bases at V and 5 bases at J, with 11 bases between. The CDR3 loop spans 12 amino acids. Germline V gives CDR1 SQVTM, CDR2 ANQGSEA. For the CDR3, the DNA is TGCAGCGTTGTTTCAGGGGCGACTGAAGCTTTCTTT. Protein sequence: CSVVSGATEAFF.

This clonotype has ten or more counts. The rearrangement joins TRBV7-9 to TRBJ2-7; D call uncertain. V lost 1 base and J 6 bases, leaving 7 bases between the germline ends. CDR3 size: 12 residues. The germline V gene encodes CDR1 SEHNR and CDR2 FQNEAQ (reference sequence). The CDR3 DNA sequence: TGTGCCAGCAGCTTAGAAGTCGGCGAGCAGTACTTC. This codes for CASSLEVGEQYF.

In this sample, this clonotype turned up a few times. Relative to the germline gene, one junction end is altered; a read error may explain this. This chain links TRBV3-1 with TRBJ2-1, with TRBD2 matching over 8 bases. Germline CDR1 reads LGHDT; CDR2 reads YNNKEL (reference sequence). This CDR3 is 18 amino acids long. The CDR3 nucleotides are TGTGCCAGCAGCCAAGATAGGGCTACTAGCGGACACCGGGATGAGCAGCTCTTC. This sequence encodes CASSQDRATSGHRDEQLF.

This clonotype was seen repeatedly, ten times or more. This chain connects TRBV29-1 to TRBJ2-1; a weak D match, TRBD1 (5 bases). Trimming took off 2 bases at V and 10 bases at J, with 9 bases between the two ends. The CDR3 runs to 11 residues. The V gene's germline CDR1 is SQVTM and CDR2 ANQGSEA. Here the CDR3 DNA reads TGCAGCGTTGAAATGGGGCGGGAGCAGTTCTTC. It codes for CSVEMGREQFF.

This clonotype was seen only a few times. The chain couples TRBV9 to TRBJ1-1; TRBD1 matches at 7 bases. V lost 0 bases and J lost 5; bases outside the gene matches: 4. Germline V gene data show CDR1 as SGDLS and CDR2 as YYNGEE. The CDR3 length is 14 residues. CDR3 residues: CASSVVQGGTEAFF. The CDR3 DNA reads as TGTGCCAGCAGCGTAGTCCAGGGGGGAACTGAAGCTTTCTTT. The full variable domain, with the rest looked up from reference TRBV9 and TRBJ1-1, is DSGVTQTPKHLITATGQRVTLRCSPRSGDLSVYWYQQSLDQGLQFLIQYYNGEERAKGNILERFSAQQFPDLHSELNLSSLELGDSALYFCASSVVQGGTEAFFGQGTRLTVV.

This clonotype was picked up many times. This sequence joins TRBV20-1 and TRBJ2-1; the match to TRBD2 covers 12 bases. The germline V gene has CDR1 DFQATT and CDR2 SNEGSKA (reference sequence). The CDR3 totals 13 residues. The CDR3 DNA reads TGCACCCCCGGACTAGCGGGAAACAATGAGCAGTTCTTC. Amino acids: CTPGLAGNNEQFF.

This clonotype was seen at least ten times. This rearrangement joins TRBV20-1 to TRBJ2-7; 9 nucleotides match TRBD2. The V gene's germline CDR1 is DFQATT and CDR2 SNEGSKA (reference sequence). Trimming took 3 bases from V and 3 from J; bases not matched to a gene: 6. There are 14 residues in the CDR3. The CDR3 DNA is TGCAGTGCTAGCGCGGCGGGAGGGTACTACGAGCAGTACTTC. Its translation: CSASAAGGYYEQYF.

This clonotype came up a few times. Here the CDR3 DNA reads TGTGCCAGTAGTATAGGTACCCGGGGGAGCTCCTACAATGAGCAGTTCTTC. This codes for CASSIGTRGSSYNEQFF. This chain joins TRBV19 and TRBJ2-1, with D perhaps TRBD2 (6 bases). The CDR3 extends over 17 amino acids. Germline-derived CDR1 and CDR2 are LNHDA and SQIVND (reference sequence). V was cut by 1 base and J by 0 bases, with 13 bases left in between.

This clonotype was seen ten or more times. V is TRBV7-9 and J is TRBJ2-1; a possible D gene is TRBD2 (7 bases). V dropped 5 bases and J dropped 14 bases, with 19 bases sitting between them. The CDR3 length is 13 residues. Germline CDR1 and CDR2: SEHNR and FQNEAQ (reference sequence). The CDR3 spells CASSRQSGEGEFF. The CDR3 nucleotides are TGTGCCAGCAGCCGCCAGTCAGGGGAGGGGGAGTTCTTC.

On this clonotype itself: This may stem from a read error, because a much larger clone lies one nucleotide away. This chain joins TRBV19 and TRBJ1-1; D is uncertain. Germline V gene sequence: CDR1 LNHDA, CDR2 SQIVND (reference sequence). The CDR3 spans 16 residues. The CDR3 bases are TGTGCCAGTAGTATGGGGTTCGGGAACCGGAACATTGAAGCTTTCTTT. Protein: CASSMGFGNRNIEAFF.

This clonotype was detected ten times or more. The V call is TRBV10-1, the J call TRBJ1-5, with a tentative D call TRBD1 (6 bases). This CDR3 spans 16 amino acids. Trimming cost V 4 bases and J 7 bases, with 20 bases left between them. CDR1 and CDR2 (germline): WNHNN, SYGVQD (reference sequence). The CDR3 nucleotides read TGCGCCAGCAGTGTGTTCCTAGGGGGTCTTCGGCAGCCCCAGCATTTT. This gives the protein CASSVFLGGLRQPQHF.

The sample holds many counts of this clonotype. V and J are TRBV3-1 and TRBJ2-5; maybe TRBD2 (5 bases). Per the germline V gene, CDR1 is LGHDT and CDR2 is YNNKEL (reference sequence). Deletions cut 1 base from V and 5 bases from J, with 14 bases between. The CDR3 sequence is 15 residues long. The CDR3 is CASSQARARGETQYF. The CDR3, as DNA: TGTGCCAGCAGCCAAGCCCGAGCTAGAGGGGAGACCCAGTACTTC.

The chain has TRBV20-1 and TRBJ2-7, with 9 bases that match TRBD1. Germline-derived CDR1 and CDR2 are DFQATT and SNEGSKA (reference sequence). Germline trimming cut 3 bases from V and 7 bases from J; bases unmatched to any gene: 13. The CDR3 sequence is 15 residues long. In nucleotides, the CDR3 is TGCAGTGCTAGCGGAGGGACAGGGATGACGGGGGAGCAGTACTTC. The encoded protein is CSASGGTGMTGEQYF.

The chain recombines TRBV5-6 with TRBJ2-1; unclear D gene. The length of the CDR3 is 15 residues. Between the trimmed V and J ends, which lost 4 bases and 6 bases, there was a span of 17 bases. CDR1 and CDR2 from the germline V gene are SGHDT and YYEEEE. The DNA of the CDR3 is TGTGCCAGCAGCCACCCTAGTGCCGGTCCCAATGAGCAGTTCTTC. Translating gives CASSHPSAGPNEQFF.

This clonotype came up a few times. The rearrangement joins TRBV10-1 to TRBJ2-4, with a weak D call TRBD2 (5 bases). CDR3 size: 14 residues. Per the germline V gene, CDR1 is WNHNN and CDR2 is SYGVQD (reference sequence). V was cut by 8 bases and J by 2 bases, with 13 bases left in between. CDR3 DNA: TGCGCCAGCTCCGCGGGCAGTTCCAAAAACATTCAGTACTTC. It specifies CASSAGSSKNIQYF.

This rearrangement joins TRBV4-3 to TRBJ2-3, with TRBD2 identical over 13 bases. The V gene end was trimmed by 2 bases and the J gene end by 7 bases; junction bases not matched to a gene: 3. This CDR3 is 15 amino acids long. From germline, CDR1 is LGHNA and CDR2 YSLEER. This CDR3 is CASSQRTSGSYTQYF. The CDR3 bases are TGCGCCAGCAGCCAACGGACTAGCGGGAGTTATACGCAGTATTTT.

This clonotype was recorded a few times. The DNA of the CDR3 is TGTGCCAGCAGCTGGTCCCCACGGGACAGGGTCGGCTACACCTTC. Protein: CASSWSPRDRVGYTF. This chain joins TRBV6-1 and TRBJ1-2, with 9 bases that match TRBD1. V shed 6 bases and J 8 bases; nucleotides not matched to a gene: 13. Germline CDR1 and CDR2: MNHNS and SASEGT. The CDR3 has 15 residues.

This clonotype was detected ten times or more. The genes are TRBV2 and TRBJ1-4; the D gene is possibly TRBD1 (6 bases). The germline V gene has CDR1 SNHLY and CDR2 FYNNEI. The CDR3 length is 15 residues. V was shortened by 6 bases and J by 6 bases, with 17 bases between the two germline ends. CDR3 nucleotides: TGTGCCAGCAGGGGACACCCTCAGGAGTATGAAAAACTGTTTTTT. Translated: CASRGHPQEYEKLFF.

The chain is built from TRBV7-9 and TRBJ2-7, with a possible D match to TRBD2 (5 bases). V gave up 8 bases and J gave up 4 bases, with 15 bases separating them. The CDR3 extends over 13 amino acids. The germline V gene encodes CDR1 SEHNR and CDR2 FQNEAQ (reference sequence). The CDR3 region is CASASGDWYEQYF. As DNA, the CDR3 is TGTGCCAGCGCAAGCGGTGACTGGTACGAGCAGTACTTC.

This sequence joins TRBV19 and TRBJ1-5, with 7 nucleotides matching TRBD1. Germline trimming cut 0 bases from V and 6 bases from J; bases unmatched to any gene: 5. Per germline, CDR1 LNHDA and CDR2 SQIVND (reference sequence). CDR3 length equals 15 residues. The CDR3 DNA sequence: TGTGCCAGTAGTATAGAACGAGGGGGCAGTCAGCCCCAGCATTTT. Its protein product is CASSIERGGSQPQHF.